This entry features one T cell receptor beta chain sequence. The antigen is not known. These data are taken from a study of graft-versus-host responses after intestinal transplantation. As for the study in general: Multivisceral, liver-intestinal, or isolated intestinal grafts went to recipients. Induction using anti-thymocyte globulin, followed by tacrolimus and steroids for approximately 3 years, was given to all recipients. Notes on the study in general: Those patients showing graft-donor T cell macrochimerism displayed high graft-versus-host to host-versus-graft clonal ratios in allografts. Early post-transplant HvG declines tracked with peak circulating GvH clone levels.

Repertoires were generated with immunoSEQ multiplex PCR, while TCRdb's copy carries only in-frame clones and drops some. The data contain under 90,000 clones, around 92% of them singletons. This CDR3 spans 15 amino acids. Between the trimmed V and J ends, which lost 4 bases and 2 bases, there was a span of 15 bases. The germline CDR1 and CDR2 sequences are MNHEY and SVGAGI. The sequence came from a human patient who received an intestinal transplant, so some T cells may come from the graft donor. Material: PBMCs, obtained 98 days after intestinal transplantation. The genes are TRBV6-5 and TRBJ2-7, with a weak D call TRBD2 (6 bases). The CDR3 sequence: CASSFTTSQTYEQYF. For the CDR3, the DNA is TGTGCCAGCAGTTTCACGACTAGTCAGACCTACGAGCAGTACTTC.